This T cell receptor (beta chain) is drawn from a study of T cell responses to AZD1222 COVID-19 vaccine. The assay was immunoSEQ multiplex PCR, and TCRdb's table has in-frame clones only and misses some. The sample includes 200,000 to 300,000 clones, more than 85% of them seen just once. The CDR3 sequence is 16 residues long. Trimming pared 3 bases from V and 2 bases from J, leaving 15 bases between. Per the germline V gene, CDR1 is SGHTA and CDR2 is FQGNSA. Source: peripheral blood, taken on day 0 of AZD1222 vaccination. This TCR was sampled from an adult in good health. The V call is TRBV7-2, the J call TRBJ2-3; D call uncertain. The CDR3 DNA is TGTGCCAGCAGCTTGGCGACCTTAATTGTCACAGATACGCAGTATTTT. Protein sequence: CASSLATLIVTDTQYF.